Listed below are T cell receptor beta chains from one sample, sequenced in a study of response to subunit inactivated influenza vaccine. TCRdb itself ran the RT-PCR reads through MiXCR, one entry per CDR3 protein. The table has about 780,000 distinct CDR3 sequences, less than 20% seen once. The input for sequencing was PBMCs from blood, taken 5 days after vaccination. The receptors were gathered from a man between 50 and 59 years old who received an inactivated influenza vaccine. Both conserved end residues are part of each CDR3. The D gene is left open where the match is weak. Clone size, where shown, is once, few, many, or a class for clones that have expanded.

>TRBD1|TRBJ2-1|NA|TRBV5-1
CASSLGDRGPYNEQFF
TGCGCCAGCAGCTTGGGAGACAGGGGGCCTTACAATGAGCAGTTCTTC
>NA|TRBJ2-4|few|TRBV6-1
CASRTGVAKNIQYF
TGTGCCAGCAGAACAGGCGTAGCCAAAAACATTCAGTACTTC
>TRBD1|TRBJ1-2|NA|TRBV5-1
CASSPRTGRVNYGYTF
TGCGCCAGCAGCCCACGGACAGGGAGGGTTAACTATGGCTACACCTTC
>NA|TRBJ1-4|NA|TRBV5-5
CASSLEPNEKLFF
TGTGCCAGCAGCTTGGAACCTAATGAAAAACTGTTTTTT
>TRBD2|TRBJ2-3|NA|TRBV5-1
CASTLAGGPIDTQYF
TGCGCCAGCACCCTAGCGGGGGGGCCGATAGATACGCAGTATTTT
>NA|TRBJ2-1|few|TRBV7-8
CASSSPGGPSYNEQFF
TGTGCCAGCAGCTCTCCGGGGGGCCCCTCCTACAATGAGCAGTTCTTC
>NA|TRBJ2-5|few|TRBV7-2
CASRGLGIETQYF
TGTGCCAGCAGGGGACTGGGAATAGAGACCCAGTACTTC
>NA|TRBJ2-3|NA|TRBV20-1
CSASGETDTQYF
TGCAGTGCTAGTGGGGAAACAGATACGCAGTATTTT
>TRBD2|TRBJ2-2|once|TRBV4-2
CASSLQTSGSGIPGELFF
TGTGCCAGCAGCCTACAGACTAGCGGGAGCGGGATCCCCGGGGAGCTGTTTTTT
>TRBD1|TRBJ2-7|few|TRBV28
CASKKQGVAYEQYF
TGTGCCAGCAAGAAACAGGGGGTGGCCTACGAGCAGTACTTC
>TRBD2|TRBJ2-3|NA|TRBV9
CASTATGGTSGGADTQYF
TGTGCCAGCACCGCGACTGGTGGGACTAGCGGGGGGGCAGATACGCAGTATTTT
>TRBD1|TRBJ1-1|once|TRBV28
CASSYGQGKTEAFF
TGTGCCAGCAGCTACGGACAGGGTAAGACTGAAGCTTTCTTT
>TRBD1|TRBJ2-5|NA|TRBV24-1
CATLGQGPGETQYF
TGTGCCACCTTGGGACAGGGCCCGGGGGAGACCCAGTACTTC
>TRBD1|TRBJ1-2|NA|TRBV6-1
CASSLTPRGQGLEGYTF
TGTGCCAGCAGCCTGACCCCTAGAGGACAGGGGTTGGAAGGCTACACCTTC
>NA|TRBJ2-7|many|TRBV4-1
CASAMTDQTEQYF
TGCGCCAGCGCCATGACGGATCAGACCGAGCAGTACTTC